This TCR beta chain was found in a study of tumor and adjacent non-tumor tissue in lung cancer. Across the whole study: Aged roughly 30 to 76 years, patients included roughly eleven men and a few women with stage I to III disease. Findings and caveats of the study: Significantly higher TCR diversity was found in tumor than normal lung.

A modified ARM-PCR protocol with three rounds of nested PCR amplified TCRbeta. Each CDR3 protein is one row after TCRdb ran MiXCR on the multiplex PCR reads. The repertoire holds more than 120,000 distinct CDR3 sequences, with approximately 72% as singletons. The template was RNA from unsorted bulk tissue. Trimming removed 3 bases from V and 3 bases from J; junction bases left unmatched: 10. The CDR3 extends over 17 amino acids. The germline gives CDR1 DFQATT, CDR2 SNEGSKA (reference sequence). Of note for this clonotype: Its antigen is still unknown.

This rearrangement joins TRBV20-1 to TRBJ2-1; 11 nucleotides agree with TRBD2. The TCR comes from a man in his sixties with small cell lung cancer. The sample comprised lung tumor tissue. The CDR3 nucleotides read TGCAGTGCTAGGGTGGCTAGCGGGAGGAATAACTACAATGAGCAGTTCTTC. Protein product: CSARVASGRNNYNEQFF.